This TCR beta chain emerged from a study of shared T cell receptors in the human thymus. Sequencing was performed with immunoSEQ multiplex PCR; in TCRdb, only in-frame clones are kept and a portion is missing. The data show some 700,000 clones, 88% seen once. Germline assignment: CDR1 MDHEN and CDR2 SYDVKM. V was clipped by 5 bases and J by 7 bases; unmatched bases: 7. This CDR3 comprises 15 residues. These records were also assigned to another study, of human thymus T cells. That paper adds: Congenital heart defects were the reason for the corrective surgery that the donors, healthy Finnish infants, were having. Obtained as resections during corrective heart surgery, the thymus tissue was then studied. An apparent bias in V and J gene usage was seen in thymic and blood repertoires. Related studies found that unrelated individuals share highly overlapping thymic repertoires.

The source of this sequence is a boy younger than two with a congenital heart defect. J is TRBJ2-1 and V is TRBV28; 11 nucleotides align to TRBD2. Sequences were obtained from thymocytes. The CDR3 nucleotides are TGTGCCAGCAGTATAGTAGCGGGAGGGTGGAATGAGCAGTTCTTC. Protein product: CASSIVAGGWNEQFF.